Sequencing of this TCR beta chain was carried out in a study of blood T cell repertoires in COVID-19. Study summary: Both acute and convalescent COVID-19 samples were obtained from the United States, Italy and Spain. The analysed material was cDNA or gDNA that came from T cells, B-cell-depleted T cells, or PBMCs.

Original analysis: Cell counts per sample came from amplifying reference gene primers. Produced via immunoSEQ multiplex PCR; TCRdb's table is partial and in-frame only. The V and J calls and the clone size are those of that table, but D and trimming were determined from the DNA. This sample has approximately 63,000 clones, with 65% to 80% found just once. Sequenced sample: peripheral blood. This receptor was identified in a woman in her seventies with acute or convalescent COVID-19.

The CDR3 is CASSSLRFPSGNTIYF. Here the CDR3 DNA reads TGCGCCAGCAGTAGCCTCAGGTTCCCCTCTGGAAACACCATATATTTT. This sequence joins TRBV10-1 and TRBJ1-3; D remains unclear. Germline CDR1 WNHNN, CDR2 SYGVQD (reference sequence). Trimming removed 5 bases from V and 0 bases from J, with 14 bases in between. The CDR3 runs 16 residues.